The rows below give T cell receptor beta chains drawn from one sample of a study of post-analysis software for immune sequencing data. TCRdb reprocessed the PCR reads via MiXCR and lists one record per CDR3 protein. The top ten hold approximately 4.4% of the sample, which has hundreds of thousands of distinct CDR3 sequences, 53% seen once. The sample was blood. These receptors were obtained from a girl aged 5-17 years with multiple sclerosis. CDR3s include the opening cysteine and the closing phenylalanine or tryptophan.

TRBV25-1	CASSEEQGWYGYTF
TRBV6-5	CASSYLIAGVYNEQFF
TRBV2	CASRLQGNTQYF
TRBV7-6	CASSLVQTGYNEQFF
TRBV5-1	CASSYDRFYGYTF
TRBV18	CASSPLGLAKYNEQFF
TRBV29-1	CSVEGLAGDTDTQYF
TRBV18	CASSPDSFTNYGYTF
TRBV29-1	CSVDDRGYNEQYF
TRBV5-1	CASSLQAGGRPVKNIQYF
TRBV5-1	CASSLTGISYNEQFF
TRBV7-9	CASRIRAFF
TRBV4-1	CASSWAPQETQYF
TRBV5-6	CASSHTSPTGDEQFF
TRBV20-1	CSARDGVWNEQFF
TRBV6-5	CASSSGDRQFF
TRBV18	CASSGTHSNQPQHF
TRBV12-3/TRBV12-4	CASSRTRTDNEQYF
TRBV12-3/TRBV12-4	CASNPDRGYEQYF
TRBV12-3/TRBV12-4	CASRGDDNQPQHF
TRBV20-1	CSAREWRLRSYEQYF
TRBV7-6	CASSRGLGTDTQYF
TRBV25-1	CASSDSGTSGLYNEQFF
TRBV20-1	CSALGGLGGRETQYF
TRBV24-1	CATSDRAGNTDTQYF
TRBV9	CASTGKGANVLTF
TRBV5-5	CASSLAGGNQNTEAFF
TRBV20-1	CSVDSGTGFVHEQYF
TRBV20-1	CSARDLPGGQETQYF
TRBV30	CAWRQSTDTQYF
TRBV29-1	CSAGGQLAGGYNEQFF
TRBV18	CASSPPSGNSHEQFF
TRBV12-3/TRBV12-4	CASTLGRETQYF
TRBV29-1	CSGADGPNQPQHF
TRBV10-3	CAIASGGNYEQYF
TRBV7-3	CASSADRREINEQFF
TRBV29-1	CSAGIQEQYF